The sequence of this TCR beta chain was determined in a study of monozygotic twins with inflammatory bowel disease. Points from the study as a whole: Telling apart the different T cell subtypes was not possible. IBD patients showed reduced TCRbeta diversity (inverse Simpson) versus healthy co-twins.

Total RNA, at roughly 3.5 ug, went into every TCR library. Via template switching, UMIs carrying a 6-nucleotide sample barcode were introduced. TCRdb re-called the 5' RACE reads and shows each CDR3 protein once, DNA omitted. The sample has around 190,000 distinct CDR3 sequences; the top ten hold less than 2%. About this clonotype itself: The antigen is undetermined.

The CDR3 is made up of 16 amino acids. CDR1 is SGHTA, CDR2 FQGTGA, per germline. Input material: blood. The sequence came from a human donor with ulcerative colitis or Crohn's disease, or a healthy co-twin of an affected twin (not recorded which). This chain uses TRBV7-3 with TRBJ2-2. CDR3 sequence reads: CASSPVKKRNTGELFF.